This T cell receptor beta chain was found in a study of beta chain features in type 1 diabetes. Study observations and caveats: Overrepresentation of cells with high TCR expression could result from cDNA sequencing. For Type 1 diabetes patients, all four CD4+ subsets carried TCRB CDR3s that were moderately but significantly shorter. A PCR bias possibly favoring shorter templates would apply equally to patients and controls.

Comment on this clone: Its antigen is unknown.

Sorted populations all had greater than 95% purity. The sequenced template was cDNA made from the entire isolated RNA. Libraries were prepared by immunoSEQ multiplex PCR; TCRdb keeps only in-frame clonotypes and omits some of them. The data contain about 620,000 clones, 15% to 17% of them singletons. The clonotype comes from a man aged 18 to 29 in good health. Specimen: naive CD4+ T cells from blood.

The CDR3 DNA is TGTGCCAGCAGCCCCACACCCTTGAGGGGCTACACCTTC. Translated: CASSPTPLRGYTF. The chain couples TRBV7-2 to TRBJ1-2; unclear D gene. The germline gives CDR1 SGHTA, CDR2 FQGNSA. The V end lost 5 bases, the J end lost 8 bases, and 15 bases lay between the germline ends. There are 13 residues in the CDR3.